Described below is a single TCR beta chain sequence and its context. Its antigen is unknown. The data derive from a study of cytomegalovirus exposure and HLA in healthy donors. Whole-study results and caveats: A later analysis by the authors found several of the most significant clusters apparently linked to common viral pathogens.

In the PCR, 60 Vbeta and 13 Jbeta primers were used. Profiling relied on immunoSEQ multiplex PCR, and the TCRdb table lists in-frame clones only, not all of them. This sample contains roughly 34,000 clones. Trimming pared 3 bases from V and 2 bases from J, leaving 14 bases between. CDR1 MNHEY and CDR2 SVGAGI come from the germline V gene. CDR3 size: 15 residues. The chain employs TRBV6-5 and TRBJ2-7; maybe TRBD2 (6 bases). Sequences were obtained from PBMCs. The receptor comes from a woman aged 35 to 49 in good health and CMV-seropositive. CDR3 protein: CASSYWGDLTYEQYF. The CDR3 DNA reads TGTGCCAGCAGTTATTGGGGGGACTTGACCTACGAGCAGTACTTC.